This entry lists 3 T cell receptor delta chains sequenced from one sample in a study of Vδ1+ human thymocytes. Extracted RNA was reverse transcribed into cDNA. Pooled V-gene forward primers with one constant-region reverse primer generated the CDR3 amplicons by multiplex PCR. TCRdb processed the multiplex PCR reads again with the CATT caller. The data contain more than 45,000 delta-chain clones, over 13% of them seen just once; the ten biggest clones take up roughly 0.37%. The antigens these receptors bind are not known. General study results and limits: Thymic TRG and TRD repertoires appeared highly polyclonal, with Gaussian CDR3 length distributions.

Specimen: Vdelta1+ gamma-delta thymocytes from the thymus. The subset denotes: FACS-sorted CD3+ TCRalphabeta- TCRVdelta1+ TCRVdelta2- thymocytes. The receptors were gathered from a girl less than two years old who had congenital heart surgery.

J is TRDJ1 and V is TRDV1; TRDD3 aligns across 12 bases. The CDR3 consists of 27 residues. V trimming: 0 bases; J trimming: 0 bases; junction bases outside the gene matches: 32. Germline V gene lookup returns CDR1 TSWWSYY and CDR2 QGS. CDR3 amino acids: CALGELIVLPTRTGGYISPQYTDKLIF. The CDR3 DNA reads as TGTGCTCTTGGGGAACTAATTGTCCTTCCTACCCGTACTGGGGGATACATTTCCCCACAGTACACCGATAAACTCATCTTT.

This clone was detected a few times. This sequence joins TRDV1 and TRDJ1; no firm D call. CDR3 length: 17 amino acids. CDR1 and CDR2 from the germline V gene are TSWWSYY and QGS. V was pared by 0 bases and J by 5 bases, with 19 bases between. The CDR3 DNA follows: TGTGCTCTTGGGGAACTTCGGTCCGCCTTTGCGGGGGATAAACTCATCTTT. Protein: CALGELRSAFAGDKLIF.

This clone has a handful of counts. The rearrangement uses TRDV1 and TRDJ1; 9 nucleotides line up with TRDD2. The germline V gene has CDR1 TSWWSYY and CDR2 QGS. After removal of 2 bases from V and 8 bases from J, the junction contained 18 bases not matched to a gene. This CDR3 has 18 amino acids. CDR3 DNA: TGTGCTCTTGGGGAATCAGGGGCCTTCCTACTGATGGGGGGGAAACTCATCTTT. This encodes CALGESGAFLLMGGKLIF.